This T cell receptor (beta chain) was recovered during a study of cytomegalovirus exposure and HLA in healthy donors. Details on this clone: Its specificity is unknown.

Per germline, CDR1 SGHTA and CDR2 FQGTGA. This CDR3 comprises 14 residues. Between the trimmed V and J ends, which lost 2 bases and 2 bases, there was a span of 8 bases. Assay: immunoSEQ multiplex PCR; the TCRdb copy retains only in-frame clones and omits some. The data hold 130,000 or so clones, with roughly 91% observed a single time. Study-wide results and limits: The tendency of first-cohort TCR clusters to co-occur in the 130 or so validation repertoires was identified by a subsequent analysis.

The sample taken for sequencing was PBMCs. The chain employs TRBV7-3 and TRBJ2-3; the D is unclear. The clonotype comes from a man aged 25 to 40 in good health and CMV-seronegative. The CDR3 DNA sequence: TGTGCCAGCAGCTTAGCGGCGTCCACAGATACGCAGTATTTT. Protein: CASSLAASTDTQYF.